What follows are 20 T cell receptor beta chains derived from one specimen sequenced in a study of T cell responses to AZD1222 COVID-19 vaccine (dated by TCRdb to 2020 to 2023). Per the publication, the time point label means: baseline before first vaccination. The receptor library was made with the immunoSEQ multiplex PCR assay. TCRdb stores this immuneACCESS table with in-frame sequences only. Part of the clones is absent; in the studies checked, under half of the shortfall reflects unresolved V genes, and no reason is known for the rest. Across this sample there are 100,000 to 120,000 clones, with roughly 90% seen only once. The top ten clones comprise 2.5% of the sample. The source material was peripheral blood, sampled on day 0 of AZD1222 vaccination. The receptors here all came from an adult in good health.

This clone was recorded a few times. V usage is TRBV11-3 and J usage is TRBJ1-2, with TRBD1 identical over 7 bases. CDR1 SGHNT and CDR2 YENEEA come from the germline V gene. The length of the CDR3 is 16 residues. V was clipped by 5 bases and J by 6 bases; unmatched bases: 15. For the CDR3, the DNA is TGTGCCAGCAGCCAGACAGGGCTCAGGAGAGGTGATGGCTACACCTTC. It codes for CASSQTGLRRGDGYTF.

The rearrangement uses TRBV3-1 (or the pseudogene TRBV3-2) and TRBJ2-5; D ambiguous. V lost 4 bases to trimming and J lost 4 bases, with 13 bases between them. The CDR3 has 14 amino acids. Germline V gene lookup returns CDR1 LGHDT and CDR2 YNNKEL (reference sequence). CDR3 amino acids: CASSPSGLLETQYF. Here the CDR3 DNA reads TGTGCCAGCAGCCCCAGTGGGCTCCTAGAGACCCAGTACTTC.

This rearrangement joins TRBV18 to TRBJ1-4; no definite D call. In germline, CDR1 is KGHSH, CDR2 LQKENI. CDR3 size: 13 residues. Trimming shortened V by 2 bases and J by 8 bases, and 9 bases separated the two germline ends. CDR3 bases: TGTGCCAGCTCACCAGGGCTCCGAGAAAAACTGTTTTTT. Protein: CASSPGLREKLFF. The full variable domain, rest sourced from reference TRBV18 and TRBJ1-4, is NAGVMQNPRHLVRRRGQEARLRCSPMKGHSHVYWYRQLPEEGLKFMVYLQKENIIDESGMPKERFSAEFPKEGPSILRIQQVVRGDSAAYFCASSPGLREKLFFGSGTQLSVL.

The chain joins TRBV4-3 to TRBJ2-7; 9 bases fit TRBD1. In germline, CDR1 is LGHNA, CDR2 YSLEER. The CDR3 loop spans 15 amino acids. V dropped 1 base and J dropped 10; count of bases not matched to a gene: 11. The DNA of the CDR3 is TGCGCCAGCAGCCAAGGACTCGGACAGGGGTTCGGTCAGTACTTC. It specifies CASSQGLGQGFGQYF.

The chain couples TRBV4-3 to TRBJ1-6; perhaps TRBD1 as D (6 bases). Trimming stripped 0 bases from V and 7 bases from J, with 13 bases between. Germline V gives CDR1 LGHNA, CDR2 YSLEER. There are 16 residues in the CDR3. The CDR3 here is CASSQDSRGNNSPLHF. The DNA for the CDR3 is TGCGCCAGCAGCCAAGATTCCAGGGGAAACAATTCACCCCTCCACTTT.

The chain couples TRBV12-3 or TRBV12-4 to TRBJ1-2, with TRBD1 matching 7 bases. Trimming removed 5 bases from V and 8 bases from J; junction bases left unmatched: 8. The CDR3 totals 13 residues. CDR3 amino acids: CASSLDRVDGYTF. For the CDR3, the DNA is TGTGCCAGCAGTCTAGACAGGGTGGACGGCTACACCTTC.

This chain connects TRBV2 to TRBJ1-1; D perhaps matches TRBD1 (5 bases). The V gene lost 6 bases and the J gene lost 6 bases, with 11 bases spanning the gap. Germline CDR1 is SNHLY and CDR2 is FYNNEI. The CDR3 covers 12 residues. The CDR3 DNA follows: TGTGCCAGCAGGACAGAAGGCGCTGAAGCTTTCTTT. Translated, it gives CASRTEGAEAFF.

CDR3 DNA sequence: TGTGCCAGCAGCTTAAATCCGGGACTAGCGGGAGGAGAGACCCAGTACTTC. Translating gives CASSLNPGLAGGETQYF. The chain uses TRBV11-2 and TRBJ2-5; 15 nucleotides match TRBD2. This CDR3 is built from 17 residues. V was clipped by 2 bases and J by 4 bases; unmatched bases: 5. The V gene's germline CDR1 is SGHAT and CDR2 FQNNGV.

The genes are TRBV5-1 and TRBJ2-7, with 7 bases lining up with TRBD2. The CDR3 runs to 16 residues. Germline assignment: CDR1 SGHRS and CDR2 YFSETQ. J lost 0 bases, V lost 2 bases, and 8 bases had no gene match. The CDR3 protein is CASSFSGLDPSYEQYF. In DNA, the CDR3 is TGCGCCAGCAGCTTCAGCGGACTAGACCCCTCCTACGAGCAGTACTTC.

This chain uses TRBV5-1 with TRBJ1-1; D is undetermined. The CDR3 covers 15 residues. The V end lost 5 bases, the J end lost 5 bases, and 19 bases lay between the germline ends. Germline CDR1 is SGHRS and CDR2 is YFSETQ. The CDR3 region is CASSSAVGLGTEAFF. CDR3 nucleotide sequence: TGCGCCAGCAGTTCGGCGGTTGGGCTTGGTACTGAAGCTTTCTTT.

The chain joins TRBV25-1 to TRBJ1-5; no reliable D call. CDR1 MGHDK and CDR2 SYGVNS come from the germline V gene. The V and J ends lost 10 bases and 2 bases respectively, with 9 bases between them. This CDR3 has 12 residues. For the CDR3, the DNA is TGTGCCACTGCGGAAGGCAATCAGCCCCAGCATTTT. It yields the protein CATAEGNQPQHF. Complete variable domain (other parts from reference TRBV25-1 and TRBJ1-5): EADIYQTPRYLVIGTGKKITLECSQTMGHDKMYWYQQDPGMELHLIHYSYGVNSTEKGDLSSESTVSRIRTEHFPLTLESARPSHTSQYLCATAEGNQPQHFGDGTRLSIL.

The V gene is TRBV5-4, the J gene TRBJ1-5, with 9 nucleotides matching TRBD1. CDR1 is SGHNT, CDR2 YYREEE, per germline (reference sequence). The junction had 6 bases not matched to a gene; V was cut back by 4 bases and J by 4 bases. The CDR3 length is 15 residues. The chain's CDR3 is CASSPGQGFNQPQHF. The CDR3 coding sequence is TGTGCCAGCAGCCCCGGACAGGGGTTTAATCAGCCCCAGCATTTT.

The V and J genes are TRBV28 and TRBJ2-2; D is perhaps TRBD2 (6 bases). V lost 2 bases, J lost 2 bases, and 12 bases lay in between. The CDR3 is 16 amino acids. Germline CDR1 MDHEN, CDR2 SYDVKM. The chain's CDR3 is CASSLAKAGNTGELFF. The CDR3, as DNA: TGTGCCAGCAGTTTAGCAAAGGCGGGAAACACCGGGGAGCTGTTTTTT.

CDR3 loop: CASSVVQDLYTDTQYF. CDR3 nucleotides: TGTGCCAGCAGCGTAGTACAGGATCTTTACACAGATACGCAGTATTTT. The V and J genes are TRBV9 and TRBJ2-3, with a tentative D call TRBD1 (5 bases). In germline, CDR1 is SGDLS, CDR2 YYNGEE. The CDR3 runs 16 residues. Trimming took off 0 bases at V and 2 bases at J, with 13 bases between the two ends.

This clone was seen only a few times. The J gene is TRBJ2-7, the V gene TRBV6-2 or TRBV6-3; 11 bases are a match to TRBD2. Germline V gene data show CDR1 as MNHEY and CDR2 as SVGEGT. With V trimmed by 0 bases and J by 4 bases, 2 bases remained unmatched. The CDR3 spans 15 residues. This CDR3 is CASSYSLAGAYEQYF. In nucleotides, the CDR3 is TGTGCCAGCAGTTACTCACTAGCGGGAGCGTACGAGCAGTACTTC.

The V and J genes are TRBV28 and TRBJ2-4; D may be TRBD2 (5 bases). V lost 4 bases and J 4 bases, leaving 11 bases between the germline ends. CDR1 and CDR2 from the germline V gene are MDHEN and SYDVKM. This CDR3 is built from 14 residues. Here the CDR3 reads CASSSDGIKNIQYF. In DNA form, the CDR3 reads TGTGCCAGCAGTTCGGACGGGATAAAAAACATTCAGTACTTC.

Only one count was recorded for this clone. This chain connects TRBV5-4 to TRBJ1-1; D not certain. Trimming stripped 4 bases from V and 0 bases from J, with 13 bases between. The CDR3 length is 15 residues. Germline V CDR1 and CDR2: SGHNT, YYREEE (reference sequence). CDR3 DNA sequence: TGTGCCAGCAGCCAGGTGGGAGCGATGAACACTGAAGCTTTCTTT. Translated, it gives CASSQVGAMNTEAFF.

The chain uses TRBV10-2 and TRBJ2-5; TRBD2 is a possible D gene (6 bases). The CDR3 is 14 residues long. Between the trimmed V and J ends, which lost 5 bases and 4 bases, there was a span of 14 bases. CDR1 and CDR2 from the germline V gene are WSHSY and SAAADI. In nucleotides, the CDR3 is TGCGCCAGCAGTCTAGCGTCACGTCGAGAGACCCAGTACTTC. Translated, it gives CASSLASRRETQYF.

J is TRBJ1-6 and V is TRBV27; D is ambiguous. The CDR3 extends over 14 amino acids. Germline V CDR1 and CDR2: MNHEY, SMNVEV (reference sequence). Between the trimmed V and J ends, which lost 4 bases and 10 bases, there was a span of 14 bases. CDR3 nucleotide sequence: TGTGCCAGCAGTTGGGCAGGTCCTCCATCACCCCTCCACTTT. The encoded protein is CASSWAGPPSPLHF.

The J gene is TRBJ2-5, the V gene TRBV11-2, with TRBD1 matching over 9 bases. The CDR3 runs to 16 residues. V dropped 4 bases and J dropped 1; count of bases not matched to a gene: 7. Germline lookup yields CDR1 SGHAT and CDR2 FQNNGV. CDR3 sequence: CASSSWTGDAQETQYF. As DNA, the CDR3 is TGTGCCAGCAGCTCCTGGACAGGGGACGCCCAAGAGACCCAGTACTTC.